One sample yielded the 2 T cell receptor beta chains listed below, sequenced in a study of blood T cell repertoires in COVID-19. Profiling relied on immunoSEQ multiplex PCR, and the TCRdb table lists in-frame clones only, not all of them. The sample carries roughly 190,000 clones, 86% recorded once. The specimen was peripheral blood. The source of these receptors is a man between 65 and 85 years old with acute or convalescent COVID-19.

V gene TRBV6-6 combines with J gene TRBJ1-1; 8 bases map to TRBD1. Looked up from germline, CDR1 is MNHNY and CDR2 is SVGAGI (reference sequence). CDR3 length: 14 residues. V lost 2 bases to trimming and J lost 6 bases; unmatched junction nucleotides: 5. The CDR3 loop reads CASSYQGARAEAFF. The CDR3 nucleotides are TGTGCCAGCAGTTACCAGGGGGCTAGAGCTGAAGCTTTCTTT.

Here the CDR3 DNA reads TGTGCCAGCTCACCACGGGAACAGGGTGGAGAGACCCAGTACTTC. It specifies CASSPREQGGETQYF. J is TRBJ2-5 and V is TRBV18; D is possibly TRBD1 (6 bases). Trimming took 1 base from V and 4 from J, leaving 13 bases between them. From germline, CDR1 is KGHSH and CDR2 LQKENI. The CDR3 contains 15 residues.